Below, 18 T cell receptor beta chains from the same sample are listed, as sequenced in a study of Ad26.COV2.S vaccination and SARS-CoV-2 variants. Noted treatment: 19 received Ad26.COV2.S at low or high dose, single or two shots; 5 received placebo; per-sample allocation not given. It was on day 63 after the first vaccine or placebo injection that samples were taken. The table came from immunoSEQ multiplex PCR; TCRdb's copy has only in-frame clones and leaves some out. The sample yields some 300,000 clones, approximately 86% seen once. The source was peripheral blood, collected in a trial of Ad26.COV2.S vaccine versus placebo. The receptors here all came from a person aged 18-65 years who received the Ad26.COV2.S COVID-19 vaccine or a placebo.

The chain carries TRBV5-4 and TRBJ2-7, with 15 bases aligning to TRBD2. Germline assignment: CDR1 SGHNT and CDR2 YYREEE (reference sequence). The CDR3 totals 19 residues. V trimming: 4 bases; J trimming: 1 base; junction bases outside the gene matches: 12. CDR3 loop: CASSKRRTSGGAESYEQYF. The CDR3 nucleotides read TGTGCCAGCAGCAAGCGACGGACTAGCGGGGGGGCAGAGTCCTACGAGCAGTACTTC.

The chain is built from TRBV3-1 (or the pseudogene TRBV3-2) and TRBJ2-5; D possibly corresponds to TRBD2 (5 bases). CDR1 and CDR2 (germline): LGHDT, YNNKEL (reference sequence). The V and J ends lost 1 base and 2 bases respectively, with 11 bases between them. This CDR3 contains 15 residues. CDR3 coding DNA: TGTGCCAGCAGCCAAGCCCCGGGGAATCAAGAGACCCAGTACTTC. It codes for CASSQAPGNQETQYF.

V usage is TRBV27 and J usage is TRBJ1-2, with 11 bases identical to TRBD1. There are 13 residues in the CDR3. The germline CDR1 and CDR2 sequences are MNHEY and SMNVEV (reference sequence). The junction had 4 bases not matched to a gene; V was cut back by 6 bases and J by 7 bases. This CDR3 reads CASSGQGASGYTF. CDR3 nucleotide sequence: TGTGCCAGCAGCGGACAGGGGGCCAGTGGCTACACCTTC.

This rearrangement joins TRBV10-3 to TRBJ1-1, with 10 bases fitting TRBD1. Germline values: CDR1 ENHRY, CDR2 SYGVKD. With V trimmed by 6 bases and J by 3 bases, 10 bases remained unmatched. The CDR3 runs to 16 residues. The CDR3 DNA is TGTGCCATCAGACCAGACAGGGGGCTAGGTGACACTGAAGCTTTCTTT. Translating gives CAIRPDRGLGDTEAFF.

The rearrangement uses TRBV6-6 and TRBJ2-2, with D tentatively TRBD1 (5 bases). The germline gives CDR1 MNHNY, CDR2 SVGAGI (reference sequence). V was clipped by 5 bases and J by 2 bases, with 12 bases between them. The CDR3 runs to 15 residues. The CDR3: CASSKGKGNTGELFF. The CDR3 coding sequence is TGTGCCAGCAGTAAGGGGAAGGGAAACACCGGGGAGCTGTTTTTT.

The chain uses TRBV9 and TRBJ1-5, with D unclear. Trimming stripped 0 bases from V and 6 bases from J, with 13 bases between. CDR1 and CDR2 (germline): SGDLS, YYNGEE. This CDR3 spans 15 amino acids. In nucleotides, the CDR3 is TGTGCCAGCAGCGTAGGTCAGGTAGCGGGTCAGCCCCAGCATTTT. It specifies CASSVGQVAGQPQHF.

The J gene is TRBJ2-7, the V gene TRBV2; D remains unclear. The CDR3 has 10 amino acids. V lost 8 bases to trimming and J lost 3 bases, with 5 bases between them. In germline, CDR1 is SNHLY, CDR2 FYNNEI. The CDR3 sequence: CASRYYEQYF. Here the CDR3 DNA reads TGTGCCAGCCGATACTACGAGCAGTACTTC.

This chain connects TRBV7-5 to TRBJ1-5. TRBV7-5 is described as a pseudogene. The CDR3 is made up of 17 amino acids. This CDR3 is CARSLGGVRDLNQPQHF. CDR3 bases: TGTGCCAGAAGCTTAGGGGGGGTCAGGGACCTCAATCAGCCCCAGCATTTT.

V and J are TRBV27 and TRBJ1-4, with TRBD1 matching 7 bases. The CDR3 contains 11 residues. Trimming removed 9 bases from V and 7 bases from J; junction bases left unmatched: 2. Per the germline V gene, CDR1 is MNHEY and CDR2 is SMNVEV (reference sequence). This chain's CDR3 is CASDRAEKLFF. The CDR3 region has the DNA TGTGCCAGTGACAGGGCTGAAAAACTGTTTTTT. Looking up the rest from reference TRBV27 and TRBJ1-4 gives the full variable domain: EAQVTQNPRYLITVTGKKLTVTCSQNMNHEYMSWYRQDPGLGLRQIYYSMNVEVTDKGDVPEGYKVSRKEKRNFPLILESPSPNQTSLYFCASDRAEKLFFGSGTQLSVL.

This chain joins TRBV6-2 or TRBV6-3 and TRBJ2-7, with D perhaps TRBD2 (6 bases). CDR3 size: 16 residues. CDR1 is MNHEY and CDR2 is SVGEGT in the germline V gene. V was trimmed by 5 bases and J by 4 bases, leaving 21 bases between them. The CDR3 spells CASSNLRPIGRYEQYF. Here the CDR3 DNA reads TGTGCCAGCAGTAATCTCCGCCCTATAGGGAGGTACGAGCAGTACTTC.

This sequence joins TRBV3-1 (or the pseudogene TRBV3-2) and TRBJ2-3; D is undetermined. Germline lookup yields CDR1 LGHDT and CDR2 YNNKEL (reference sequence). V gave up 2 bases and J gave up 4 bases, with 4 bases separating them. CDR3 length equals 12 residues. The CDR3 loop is CASSQKADTQYF. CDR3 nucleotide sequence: TGTGCCAGCAGCCAAAAGGCAGATACGCAGTATTTT.

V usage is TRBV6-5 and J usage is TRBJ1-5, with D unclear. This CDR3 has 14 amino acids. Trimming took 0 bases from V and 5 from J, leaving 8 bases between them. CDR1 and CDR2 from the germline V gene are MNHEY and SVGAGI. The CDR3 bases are TGTGCCAGCAGTTACTCGAAGACCCATCAGCCCCAGCATTTT. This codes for CASSYSKTHQPQHF.

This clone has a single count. CDR3 coding DNA: TGCAGCGTCACGGGGACAGGGGACACCGGGGAGCTGTTTTTT. This codes for CSVTGTGDTGELFF. The chain couples TRBV29-1 to TRBJ2-2; 10 bases are a match to TRBD1. V shed 6 bases and J 3 bases; nucleotides not matched to a gene: 4. The germline V gene encodes CDR1 SQVTM and CDR2 ANQGSEA. This CDR3 is 14 amino acids long.

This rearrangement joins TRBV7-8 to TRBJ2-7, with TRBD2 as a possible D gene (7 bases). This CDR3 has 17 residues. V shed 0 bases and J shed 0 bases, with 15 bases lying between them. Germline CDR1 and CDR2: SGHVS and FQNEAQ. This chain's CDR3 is CASSLARGGRSSYEQYF. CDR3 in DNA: TGTGCCAGCAGCTTAGCGCGCGGGGGCCGGAGCTCCTACGAGCAGTACTTC.

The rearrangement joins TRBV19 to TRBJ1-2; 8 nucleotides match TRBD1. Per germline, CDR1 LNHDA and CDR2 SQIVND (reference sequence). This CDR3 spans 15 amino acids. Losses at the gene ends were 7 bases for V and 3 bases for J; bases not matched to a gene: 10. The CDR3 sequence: CASTFVGGQDYGYTF. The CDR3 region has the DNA TGTGCCAGTACCTTCGTCGGGGGACAGGACTATGGCTACACCTTC.

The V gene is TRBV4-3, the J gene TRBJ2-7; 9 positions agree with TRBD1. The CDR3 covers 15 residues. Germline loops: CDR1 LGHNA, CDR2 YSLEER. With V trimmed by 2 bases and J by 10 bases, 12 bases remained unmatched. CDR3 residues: CASSQSDRGRGTQYF. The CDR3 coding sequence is TGCGCCAGCAGCCAATCGGACAGGGGAAGAGGAACACAGTACTTC.

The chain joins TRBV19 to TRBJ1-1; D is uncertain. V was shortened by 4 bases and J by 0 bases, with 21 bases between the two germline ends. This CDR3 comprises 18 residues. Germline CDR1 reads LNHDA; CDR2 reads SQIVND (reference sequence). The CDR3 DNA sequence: TGTGCCAGTAGTAAAAGGTCGAAGACTAACCCTATGAACACTGAAGCTTTCTTT. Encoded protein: CASSKRSKTNPMNTEAFF.

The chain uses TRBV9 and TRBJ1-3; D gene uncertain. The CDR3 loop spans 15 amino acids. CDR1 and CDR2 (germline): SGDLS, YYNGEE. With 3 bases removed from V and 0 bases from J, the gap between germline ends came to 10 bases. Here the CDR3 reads CASSAELVSGNTIYF. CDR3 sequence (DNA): TGTGCCAGCAGCGCAGAACTGGTCTCTGGAAACACCATATATTTT.